This T cell receptor beta chain derives from a study of vaccination and CD4 T cells after COVID-19. Treatment of the sample: roughly 11-day PBMC culture with coronavirus spike peptide pools or control peptides (ViraFEST assay). CDR3 size: 14 residues. In germline, CDR1 is MNHNS, CDR2 SASEGT. After removal of 5 bases from V and 4 bases from J, the junction contained 5 bases not matched to a gene. Scientists ran DNA taken from cultured CD4+ T cells through the Oncomine TCR Beta short-read assay for sequencing. TCRdb ran MiXCR on the PCR reads and lists one entry per CDR3 protein. Among over 15,000 distinct CDR3 sequences, about 46% were seen once, and the ten largest hold about 7%. A single count supports this clonotype. The antigen is unknown.

This chain links TRBV6-1 with TRBJ2-3; 8 bases agree with TRBD1. The sequenced sample was CD4+ T cells from blood, cultured in vitro, obtained after SARS-CoV-2 vaccination. The TCR sequence derives from a human donor who had recovered from COVID-19. CDR3 sequence: CASSRQGPPDTQYF. The CDR3 coding sequence is TGTGCCAGCAGTCGACAGGGGCCTCCAGATACGCAGTATTTT.